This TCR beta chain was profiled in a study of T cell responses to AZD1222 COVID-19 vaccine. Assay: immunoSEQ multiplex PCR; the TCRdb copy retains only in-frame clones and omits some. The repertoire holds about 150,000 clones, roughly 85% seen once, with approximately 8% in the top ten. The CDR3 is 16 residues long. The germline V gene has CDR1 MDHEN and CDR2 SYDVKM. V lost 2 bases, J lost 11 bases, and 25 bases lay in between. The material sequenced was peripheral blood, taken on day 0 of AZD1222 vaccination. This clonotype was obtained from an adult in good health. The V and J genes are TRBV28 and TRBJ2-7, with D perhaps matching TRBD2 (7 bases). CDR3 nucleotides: TGTGCCAGCAGTTTAATCGCGGGGGCTCCCTACAGCTGGGAGTACTTC. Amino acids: CASSLIAGAPYSWEYF.